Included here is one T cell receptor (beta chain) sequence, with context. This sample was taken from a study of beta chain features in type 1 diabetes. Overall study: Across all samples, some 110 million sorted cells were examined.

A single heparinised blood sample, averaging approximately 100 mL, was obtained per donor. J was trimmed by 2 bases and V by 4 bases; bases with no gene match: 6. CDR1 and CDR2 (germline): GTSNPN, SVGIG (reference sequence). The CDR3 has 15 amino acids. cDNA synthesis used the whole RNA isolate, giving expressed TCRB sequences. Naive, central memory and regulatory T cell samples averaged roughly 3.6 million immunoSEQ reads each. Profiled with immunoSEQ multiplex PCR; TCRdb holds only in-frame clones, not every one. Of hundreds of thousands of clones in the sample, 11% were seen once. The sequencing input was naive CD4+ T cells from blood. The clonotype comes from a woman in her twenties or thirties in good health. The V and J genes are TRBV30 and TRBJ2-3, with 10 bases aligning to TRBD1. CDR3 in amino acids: CAWNTGQGDTDTQYF. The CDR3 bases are TGTGCCTGGAATACTGGACAGGGGGACACAGATACGCAGTATTTT.